These 16 T cell receptor beta chains came from one sample sequenced in a study of blood T cell repertoires in COVID-19. Only in-frame clones appear in the TCRdb table, and some are missing; sequencing was by immunoSEQ multiplex PCR. The sample contains 270,000 or so clones, about nine tenths of which appear only once. The sequencing sample was made of peripheral blood. The source is a woman in her 30s with COVID-19, enrolled during active disease.

The chain links TRBV7-9 to TRBJ1-3; D unclear. CDR1 is SEHNR, CDR2 FQNEAQ, per germline (reference sequence). With 8 bases removed from V and 0 bases from J, the gap between germline ends came to 8 bases. The length of the CDR3 is 13 residues. In DNA form, the CDR3 reads TGTGCCAGCCGCGAATTCTCTGGAAACACCATATATTTT. Translation: CASREFSGNTIYF.

CDR3 residues: CASFGQIFHHYGYTF. DNA for the CDR3: TGTGCCAGTTTCGGACAGATTTTTCACCACTATGGCTACACCTTC. V gene TRBV6-6 combines with J gene TRBJ1-2, with a weak D call TRBD1 (6 bases). The germline CDR1 and CDR2 sequences are MNHNY and SVGAGI (reference sequence). Trimming shortened V by 9 bases and J by 3 bases, and 20 bases separated the two germline ends. The CDR3 runs to 15 residues.

The chain joins TRBV10-3 to TRBJ1-5; 7 positions agree with TRBD1. Germline V gives CDR1 ENHRY, CDR2 SYGVKD. This CDR3 spans 15 amino acids. The V and J ends lost 4 bases and 1 base, in that order; junction bases with no gene match: 4. CDR3 loop: CAISAQGQSNQPQHF. The CDR3, as DNA: TGTGCCATCAGTGCCCAGGGACAGAGCAATCAGCCCCAGCATTTT.

The chain is built from TRBV27 and TRBJ2-7, with 8 bases aligning to TRBD1. The V segment lost 5 bases and the J segment 4 bases; nucleotides outside the gene matches: 13. There are 16 residues in the CDR3. Germline CDR1 and CDR2: MNHEY and SMNVEV (reference sequence). The chain's CDR3 is CASSPTLKTGEYEQYF. The DNA for the CDR3 is TGTGCCAGCAGTCCTACCCTAAAGACAGGGGAATACGAGCAGTACTTC.

On this clone: This CDR3 is also generated by other DNA sequences in the sample. This chain links TRBV18 with TRBJ1-5, with 7 bases lining up with TRBD1. Trimming removed 2 bases from V and 7 bases from J; junction bases left unmatched: 5. CDR3 length equals 14 residues. Germline CDR1 KGHSH, CDR2 LQKENI. CDR3 loop: CASSPDRGGQPQHF. The DNA for the CDR3 is TGTGCCAGCTCACCAGATAGAGGGGGCCAGCCCCAGCATTTT.

This rearrangement joins TRBV5-1 to TRBJ2-5, with 8 bases that match TRBD2. The CDR3 contains 14 residues. Looked up from germline, CDR1 is SGHRS and CDR2 is YFSETQ. Unmatched junction bases numbered 1, after V lost 3 bases and J lost 0 bases. CDR3 in amino acids: CASSWGLDQETQYF. The CDR3 nucleotides read TGCGCCAGCAGCTGGGGACTAGACCAAGAGACCCAGTACTTC.

The chain uses TRBV13 and TRBJ1-6; 7 bases are shared with TRBD1. CDR3 size: 15 residues. J gave up 6 bases and V 5 bases, and 7 bases lay outside the gene matches. Germline CDR1 is PRHDT and CDR2 is FYEKMQ (reference sequence). The CDR3 DNA reads TGTGCCAGCAGCCAGACCACAGGGGCTAATTCACCCCTCCACTTT. It translates to CASSQTTGANSPLHF.

V usage is TRBV2 and J usage is TRBJ2-5; tentative D call: TRBD1 (6 bases). This CDR3 has 13 amino acids. The germline V gene encodes CDR1 SNHLY and CDR2 FYNNEI. Trimming shortened V by 8 bases and J by 1 base, and 11 bases separated the two germline ends. The CDR3 sequence is CASHQGTQETQYF. CDR3 nucleotide sequence: TGTGCCAGCCACCAGGGGACCCAAGAGACCCAGTACTTC.

The chain has TRBV11-2 and TRBJ1-2; the D is unclear. Trimming cost V 2 bases and J 7 bases, with 14 bases left between them. The CDR3 has 14 amino acids. Germline loops: CDR1 SGHAT, CDR2 FQNNGV. The CDR3 reads CASSLSGFRSGYTF. The CDR3 DNA is TGTGCCAGCAGCTTATCTGGCTTTAGGAGTGGCTACACCTTC.

The V call is TRBV5-5, the J call TRBJ1-1; D remains ambiguous. V was clipped by 0 bases and J by 7 bases, with 13 bases between them. Germline values: CDR1 SGHKS, CDR2 YYEKEE (reference sequence). The CDR3 is 14 amino acids. The CDR3 protein is CASSLVGEVDEAFF. The CDR3 DNA follows: TGTGCCAGCAGCTTGGTCGGGGAGGTCGATGAAGCTTTCTTT.

V is TRBV10-1 and J is TRBJ2-7; D is uncertain. Germline-derived CDR1 and CDR2 are WNHNN and SYGVQD (reference sequence). This CDR3 region has 13 residues. V was cut by 0 bases and J by 6 bases, with 9 bases left in between. CDR3 in DNA: TGCGCCAGCAGTGAGTCGATTTTCGGCGAGCAGTACTTC. As protein: CASSESIFGEQYF.

This clone was picked up a small number of times. The rearrangement joins TRBV7-9 to TRBJ2-2; possibly TRBD1 for D (6 bases). CDR1 SEHNR and CDR2 FQNEAQ come from the germline V gene (reference sequence). The V and J ends lost 1 base and 3 bases respectively, with 15 bases between them. The CDR3 contains 17 residues. CDR3 protein: CASSLEHGGADTGELFF. CDR3 in DNA: TGTGCCAGCAGCTTAGAACATGGGGGCGCCGACACCGGGGAGCTGTTTTTT.

This clone came up once. The rearrangement links TRBV5-4 to TRBJ1-1; a weak D match, TRBD1 (5 bases). Germline V lookup: CDR1 SGHNT, CDR2 YYREEE (reference sequence). Trimming shortened V by 3 bases and J by 1 base, and 13 bases separated the two germline ends. CDR3 length: 15 amino acids. CDR3 residues: CASSSLREGNTEAFF. CDR3 coding DNA: TGTGCCAGCAGCTCCCTCAGGGAGGGGAACACTGAAGCTTTCTTT.

This chain connects TRBV4-2 to TRBJ1-2; 10 nucleotides match TRBD1. V was clipped by 1 base and J by 4 bases; unmatched bases: 6. Germline lookup yields CDR1 LGHNA and CDR2 YNFKEQ. There are 16 residues in the CDR3. This CDR3 is CASSQADRGAFYGYTF. The CDR3 bases are TGTGCCAGCAGCCAAGCGGACAGGGGGGCCTTCTATGGCTACACCTTC.

This chain uses TRBV9 with TRBJ1-1; D uncertain. The CDR3 loop spans 14 amino acids. Deletions cut 3 bases from V and 5 bases from J, with 14 bases between. Looked up from germline, CDR1 is SGDLS and CDR2 is YYNGEE. In DNA, the CDR3 is TGTGCCAGCAGCGATACGGCTGGAGGAACTGAAGCTTTCTTT. It specifies CASSDTAGGTEAFF.

The rearrangement joins TRBV7-6 to TRBJ1-1; 9 bases map to TRBD1. CDR1 and CDR2 (germline): SGHVS, FNYEAQ. Germline trimming cut 7 bases from V and 4 bases from J; bases unmatched to any gene: 16. The CDR3 runs to 17 residues. CDR3 amino acids: CASKPGTGLSAGTEAFF. Here the CDR3 DNA reads TGTGCCAGCAAACCCGGGACAGGGCTTAGTGCGGGCACTGAAGCTTTCTTT.